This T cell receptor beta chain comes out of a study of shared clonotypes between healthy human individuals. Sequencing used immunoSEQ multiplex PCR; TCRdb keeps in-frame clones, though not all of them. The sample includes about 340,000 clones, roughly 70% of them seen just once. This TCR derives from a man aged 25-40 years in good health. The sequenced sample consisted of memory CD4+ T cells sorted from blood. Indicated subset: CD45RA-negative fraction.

In DNA, the CDR3 is TGCGCCAGCCGGACTAGCGGGAGTAACAACGAGCAGTACTTC. It specifies CASRTSGSNNEQYF. V and J are TRBV5-1 and TRBJ2-7; 13 nucleotides agree with TRBD2. The CDR3 covers 14 residues. Germline trimming cut 7 bases from V and 5 bases from J; bases unmatched to any gene: 6. Per the germline V gene, CDR1 is SGHRS and CDR2 is YFSETQ.